This TCR beta chain was retrieved from a study of neurological immune-mediated disorders. This clonotype was detected many times. Its specificity is not known. Study results and limitations: HTLV-1-associated myelopathy showed the most TCR clonal expansion; multiple sclerosis the least, below healthy controls.

Germline assignment: CDR1 MGHRA and CDR2 YSYEKL. Deletions cut 3 bases from V and 3 bases from J, with 13 bases between. CDR3 size: 15 residues. TCRdb ran MiXCR on the 5' RACE reads and lists one entry per CDR3 protein. This table holds some 66,000 distinct CDR3 sequences, around 4% found once. The V and J genes are TRBV4-1 and TRBJ2-3; D is unclear. The specimen was PBMCs. The clonotype comes from a man aged 45-60 years with multiple sclerosis. The chain's CDR3 is CASSQTPFSTDTQYF. In DNA, the CDR3 is TGCGCCAGCAGCCAGACCCCCTTCTCTACAGATACGCAGTATTTT.